This is a list of T cell receptor beta chains from one sample in a study of T-cell reconstitution after alpha-beta-depleted transplantation in children. TCRdb itself ran the PCR reads through MiXCR, one entry per CDR3 protein. The table has 300,000 to 400,000 distinct CDR3 sequences, about 16% seen once; the top ten hold about 41%. This sample comprised PBMCs, mostly from graft donor cells, obtained 360 days after TCRalphabeta/CD19-depleted stem cell transplant. The receptors come from a male patient between 2 and 10 years old who had a stem cell transplant for acute lymphoblastic leukemia, so the T cells may come from the graft donor. Both conserved end residues are part of each CDR3. D genes are given only for firm matches. Part of the rows lack a size; the others show once, few, many or a class for expanded clones.

>TRBJ1-2|.|TRBV12-3/TRBV12-4|.
TGTGCCAGCAGTTCGAAAGGCGGCTATGGCTACACCTTC
CASSSKGGYGYTF
>TRBJ1-2|.|TRBV3-1|few
TGTGCCAGCAGCCAAGGCCGAGGCCGTTACTATGGCTACACCTTC
CASSQGRGRYYGYTF
>TRBJ1-6|.|TRBV3-1|.
TGTGCCAGCAGCCCCGGAGGGGGGGCCTATAATTCACCCCTCCACTTT
CASSPGGGAYNSPLHF
>TRBJ2-7|TRBD2|TRBV28|many
TGTGCCAGCAGACCGGGACTAGCGGGCTACGAGCAGTACTTC
CASRPGLAGYEQYF
>TRBJ2-1|.|TRBV24-1|many
TGTGCCACCAGTGATTTGCGAGATGAGCAGTTCTTC
CATSDLRDEQFF
>TRBJ2-3|.|TRBV25-1|.
TGTGCCAGCAGTGAAATCCTGGGCCATTTGGCAGATACGCAGTATTTT
CASSEILGHLADTQYF
>TRBJ1-2|.|TRBV10-3|.
TGTGCCATCAGTGAAAACGAGGCCCCCTATGGCTACACCTTC
CAISENEAPYGYTF
>TRBJ2-2|TRBD2|TRBV7-9|.
TGTGCCAGCAGCGGCACTAGCGGGAGTTACACCGGGGAGCTGTTTTTT
CASSGTSGSYTGELFF
>TRBJ2-1|.|TRBV12-3/TRBV12-4|.
TGTGCCAGCAGTTTCGACGGCCAGGGCACTGAGCAGTTCTTC
CASSFDGQGTEQFF
>TRBJ1-2|.|TRBV28|.
TGTGCCAGCACCCTGGGGGCCCGCACCACCTATGGCTACACCTTC
CASTLGARTTYGYTF
>TRBJ2-1|.|TRBV6-5|.
TGTGCCAGCAGTTTGAGCGGGTATAACAATGAGCAGTTCTTC
CASSLSGYNNEQFF
>TRBJ2-1|TRBD2|TRBV12-5|.
TGTGCTAGTGGACCCTCGACTAGCTCTCCCTACAATGAGCAGTTCTTC
CASGPSTSSPYNEQFF
>TRBJ2-1|TRBD1|TRBV12-3/TRBV12-4|few
TGTGCCAGCATCACCGGGACAGGGGGCAATGAGCAGTTCTTC
CASITGTGGNEQFF
>TRBJ1-1|TRBD1|TRBV12-3/TRBV12-4|.
TGTGCCAGCAGTTGGACAGGGGCGTCTGAAGCTTTCTTT
CASSWTGASEAFF